The T cell receptor (beta chain) under discussion was sequenced for a study of metastatic and nonmetastatic thyroid tumors. Study at large: Repertoires of blood and of tissue (tumor or nodule) from malignant and benign thyroid patients were compared. Regarding the study as a whole: For both blood and tumor, malignant thyroid tumors reportedly showed significantly higher TCR beta diversity than benign nodules did.

In the original workflow: Variation in CDR3 across clinicopathological groups served as the basis for constructing a distant-metastasis classifier in papillary thyroid cancer. TCRdb re-called the PCR reads via MiXCR. V and J calls and clone size were set by TCRdb, not the authors. The sample carries tens of thousands of clones, less than 25% recorded once. This clone was seen only a few times. Its target is not known. Germline CDR1 is LNHDA and CDR2 is SQIVND (reference sequence). V was pared by 3 bases and J by 1 base, with 3 bases of the junction left unmatched. This CDR3 contains 15 residues. No patient received treatment before thyroid surgery.

Material: blood. The V and J genes are TRBV19 and TRBJ2-1; 7 bases fit TRBD2. This clonotype originated in a female donor with papillary thyroid cancer or a benign thyroid nodule (not recorded which). Some clones in this sample may be carry-over from other donors' samples. This chain's CDR3 is CASSIYGRSYNEQFF. DNA for the CDR3: TGTGCCAGTAGTATCTACGGGAGGTCCTACAATGAGCAGTTCTTC.